One and the same sample provided the 7 T cell receptor beta chains below, sequenced in a study of CD8 T cells in Susac syndrome. Random-hexamer reverse transcription was applied to about 0.45 to 1 ug RNA. From the immunoSEQ multiplex PCR reads, TCRdb called clonotypes with MiXCR, one entry per CDR3 protein. Of about 200,000 distinct CDR3 sequences detected, approximately 95% appear once; the ten largest clones hold about 0.1%. Sequenced material: CD4+ T cells from PBMCs. The receptors come from a human donor in good health.

DNA of the CDR3: TGTGCCAGCAGCTTATCTCGGGCCAATGAGCAGTTCTTC. Amino acids: CASSLSRANEQFF. The chain employs TRBV7-3 and TRBJ2-1, with D uncertain. Germline V gives CDR1 SGHTA, CDR2 FQGTGA. This CDR3 spans 13 amino acids. Trimming shortened V by 2 bases and J by 6 bases, and 8 bases separated the two germline ends. Using reference TRBV7-3 and TRBJ2-1 for the parts outside the CDR3, the full variable domain is GAGVSQTPSNKVTEKGKYVELRCDPISGHTALYWYRQSLGQGPEFLIYFQGTGAADDSGLPNDRFFAVRPEGSVSTLKIQRTERGDSAVYLCASSLSRANEQFFGPGTRLTVL.

The chain uses TRBV29-1 and TRBJ1-1; 8 bases map to TRBD1. V lost 5 bases, J lost 6 bases, and 8 bases stayed unmatched. There are 13 residues in the CDR3. Germline lookup yields CDR1 SQVTM and CDR2 ANQGSEA. CDR3 nucleotide sequence: TGCAGCGTTTCACCGGGACAGGTCCCTGAAGCTTTCTTT. The encoded protein is CSVSPGQVPEAFF.

The chain employs TRBV5-1 and TRBJ2-2, with D maybe TRBD2 (5 bases). CDR1 and CDR2 (germline): SGHRS, YFSETQ. With 0 bases removed from V and 2 bases from J, the gap between germline ends came to 17 bases. The CDR3 consists of 18 residues. CDR3 protein: CASSLVPGRIANTGELFF. The DNA of the CDR3 is TGCGCCAGCAGCTTGGTACCGGGAAGGATAGCTAACACCGGGGAGCTGTTTTTT.

CDR3 nucleotides: TGCAGCGTTCGGGACGGGGACTATGGCTACACCTTC. As protein: CSVRDGDYGYTF. V gene TRBV29-1 combines with J gene TRBJ1-2; maybe TRBD1 (5 bases). The CDR3 has 12 amino acids. CDR1 is SQVTM, CDR2 ANQGSEA, per germline. Trimming pared 5 bases from V and 3 bases from J, leaving 10 bases between.

The gene calls are TRBV18 and TRBJ2-5; D remains ambiguous. Trimming took off 0 bases at V and 3 bases at J, with 5 bases between the two ends. Germline lookup yields CDR1 KGHSH and CDR2 LQKENI. The length of the CDR3 is 13 residues. In DNA, the CDR3 is TGTGCCAGCTCACCACCGGGTAAAGAGACCCAGTACTTC. Its translation is CASSPPGKETQYF.

V gene TRBV3-1 combines with J gene TRBJ1-1; the D is unclear. Germline values: CDR1 LGHDT, CDR2 YNNKEL (reference sequence). This CDR3 has 13 residues. The V end was cut by 4 bases, the J end by 1 base, with 7 bases between. The chain's CDR3 is CASSLTPNTEAFF. The CDR3 nucleotides read TGTGCCAGCAGCCTAACACCGAACACTGAAGCTTTCTTT.

The J gene is TRBJ2-3, the V gene TRBV29-1; perhaps TRBD1 as D (6 bases). This CDR3 region has 16 residues. Germline V lookup: CDR1 SQVTM, CDR2 ANQGSEA. The V gene lost 7 bases and the J gene lost 4 bases, with 24 bases spanning the gap. The chain's CDR3 is CSAPPNGGAGPDTQYF. Written as DNA, the CDR3 is TGCAGCGCCCCTCCCAATGGGGGCGCAGGCCCAGATACGCAGTATTTT.